This T cell receptor (beta chain) was recorded in a study of T cell responses to AZD1222 COVID-19 vaccine. Only in-frame clones appear in the TCRdb table, and some are missing; sequencing was by immunoSEQ multiplex PCR. Among about 100,000 clones listed, roughly 84% were seen once. CDR1 is SGHTA, CDR2 FQGNSA, per germline. V lost 5 bases, J lost 0 bases, and 14 bases lay in between. The CDR3 has 16 amino acids. Sequences were derived from peripheral blood, sampled on day 0 of AZD1222 vaccination. This clonotype was sampled from an adult in good health. The gene calls are TRBV7-2 and TRBJ1-5; perhaps TRBD1 as D (6 bases). CDR3 DNA sequence: TGTGCCAGCAGCCCAACCGGGACAAGTAGCAATCAGCCCCAGCATTTT. Translating it yields CASSPTGTSSNQPQHF.